Listed here are 27 T cell receptor beta chains from one sample, sequenced in a study of blood T cell repertoires in COVID-19. TCRdb keeps only in-frame clones here, not all; method: immunoSEQ multiplex PCR. Seen here are 350,000 to 550,000 clones, approximately 90% observed once, and the top ten hold 4.3%. Sequenced sample: peripheral blood. Source of these receptors: a woman in her 30s with acute or convalescent COVID-19.

This clone was seen just once. CDR3 protein: CASSYSTANYGYTF. The CDR3 DNA follows: TGTGCCAGCAGTTACTCGACAGCTAACTATGGCTACACCTTC. The V gene is TRBV6-5, the J gene TRBJ1-2, with D tentatively TRBD1 (5 bases). V was trimmed by 0 bases and J by 0 bases, leaving 5 bases between them. The germline V gene encodes CDR1 MNHEY and CDR2 SVGAGI. CDR3 size: 14 residues.

V and J are TRBV6-5 and TRBJ1-1; D uncertain. The CDR3 is 12 residues long. V dropped 4 bases and J dropped 8 bases, with 11 bases sitting between them. Germline V gene lookup returns CDR1 MNHEY and CDR2 SVGAGI. The CDR3 spells CASSLAPIEAFF. The CDR3 region has the DNA TGTGCCAGCAGTTTGGCTCCGATAGAAGCTTTCTTT.

The table lists this clone with a count of one. The chain employs TRBV19 and TRBJ2-1; the match to TRBD2 covers 7 bases. The germline gives CDR1 LNHDA, CDR2 SQIVND (reference sequence). The CDR3 is 17 residues long. After removal of 2 bases from V and 0 bases from J, the junction contained 7 bases not matched to a gene. The CDR3 bases are TGTGCCAGTAGTATATCTGGGGGGGGGAGCTCCTACAATGAGCAGTTCTTC. Translated, it gives CASSISGGGSSYNEQFF.

The J gene is TRBJ1-6, the V gene TRBV19; D remains ambiguous. Germline V gene data show CDR1 as LNHDA and CDR2 as SQIVND (reference sequence). This CDR3 has 13 amino acids. V was cut by 1 base and J by 13 bases, with 11 bases left in between. CDR3 DNA sequence: TGTGCCAGTAGTATAGCGGGGAGTATCCCCCTCCACTTT. Translated: CASSIAGSIPLHF.

The CDR3 sequence: CASSLLSVNTEAFF. CDR3 DNA sequence: TGTGCCAGCAGCTTATTGTCGGTGAACACTGAAGCTTTCTTT. The chain has TRBV7-8 and TRBJ1-1; no firm D call. Germline loops: CDR1 SGHVS, CDR2 FQNEAQ. CDR3 size: 14 residues. Trimming stripped 2 bases from V and 0 bases from J, with 7 bases between. Full variable domain (remainder filled in from reference TRBV7-8 and TRBJ1-1): GAGVSQSPRYKVAKRGQDVALRCDPISGHVSLFWYQQALGQGPEFLTYFQNEAQLDKSGLPSDRFFAERPEGSVSTLKIQRTQQEDSAVYLCASSLLSVNTEAFFGQGTRLTVV.

The V and J genes are TRBV6-4 and TRBJ2-1; TRBD2 matches 9 bases. This CDR3 comprises 15 residues. Trimming took 3 bases from V and 9 from J; bases not matched to a gene: 9. The germline CDR1 and CDR2 sequences are MRHNA and SNTAGT. The CDR3 DNA sequence: TGTGCCAGCAGTGAGTTGCGCGGGGGGGTATTTGAGCAGTTCTTC. Translated, it gives CASSELRGGVFEQFF.

The V and J genes are TRBV5-4 and TRBJ2-7; weak D call: TRBD2 (5 bases). The V end was cut by 2 bases, the J end by 5 bases, with 20 bases between. The CDR3 loop spans 16 amino acids. Germline CDR1 is SGHNT and CDR2 is YYREEE (reference sequence). CDR3 sequence: CASSLNGVAFGNEQYF. CDR3 in DNA: TGTGCCAGCAGCTTAAACGGGGTGGCCTTTGGCAACGAGCAGTACTTC.

J is TRBJ2-1 and V is TRBV5-1, with 12 bases that match TRBD1. CDR3 length equals 13 residues. CDR1 is SGHRS and CDR2 is YFSETQ in the germline V gene. The V and J ends lost 4 bases and 13 bases, in that order; junction bases with no gene match: 6. The CDR3 region has the DNA TGCGCCAGCAGCGCGGGACAGGGGGCTAATCAGTTCTTC. Residues: CASSAGQGANQFF. Together with reference TRBV5-1 and TRBJ2-1, the CDR3 gives the full variable domain: KAGVTQTPRYLIKTRGQQVTLSCSPISGHRSVSWYQQTPGQGLQFLFEYFSETQRNKGNFPGRFSGRQFSNSRSEMNVSTLELGDSALYLCASSAGQGANQFFGPGTRLTVL.

The chain uses TRBV12-3 or TRBV12-4 and TRBJ1-1; D remains unclear. V was shortened by 5 bases and J by 4 bases, with 11 bases between the two germline ends. CDR3 length: 13 amino acids. The CDR3 region is CASSPPPGTEAFF. DNA of the CDR3: TGTGCCAGCAGTCCGCCTCCGGGCACTGAAGCTTTCTTT.

This chain links TRBV5-5 with TRBJ1-3, with a weak D call TRBD1 (5 bases). CDR1 is SGHKS, CDR2 YYEKEE, per germline (reference sequence). Deletions cut 0 bases from V and 4 bases from J, with 17 bases between. This CDR3 comprises 17 residues. CDR3: CASSLGGTRASGNTIYF. The DNA of the CDR3 is TGTGCCAGCAGCTTGGGAGGTACCAGGGCCTCGGGAAACACCATATATTTT. Complete variable domain (other parts from reference TRBV5-5 and TRBJ1-3): DAGVTQSPTHLIKTRGQQVTLRCSPISGHKSVSWYQQVLGQGPQFIFQYYEKEERGRGNFPDRFSARQFPNYSSELNVNALLLGDSALYLCASSLGGTRASGNTIYFGEGSWLTVV.

The J gene is TRBJ2-2, the V gene TRBV5-5; maybe TRBD1 (6 bases). From germline, CDR1 is SGHKS and CDR2 YYEKEE (reference sequence). V lost 3 bases and J 0 bases, leaving 15 bases between the germline ends. The CDR3 sequence is 17 residues long. CDR3 bases: TGTGCCAGCAGCTGGGGGCCTCGGGCCACGAACACCGGGGAGCTGTTTTTT. Protein product: CASSWGPRATNTGELFF.

In the case of this clone: The same CDR3 also results from other DNA sequences found in this sample. This chain links TRBV11-2 with TRBJ1-1; 7 positions match TRBD1. The length of the CDR3 is 15 residues. The germline V gene has CDR1 SGHAT and CDR2 FQNNGV. V lost 5 bases to trimming and J lost 0 bases; unmatched junction nucleotides: 6. The DNA of the CDR3 is TGTGCCAGCAGCCCTTCCGGGACAGTGAACACTGAAGCTTTCTTT. Translating it yields CASSPSGTVNTEAFF.

The sample holds a few counts of this clone. The same CDR3 is also encoded by other DNA sequences in this sample. In nucleotides, the CDR3 is TGTGCCAGCAGCCCCGACAGAGGCTATGGCTACACCTTC. This translates into CASSPDRGYGYTF. The chain recombines TRBV7-6 with TRBJ1-2, with a possible D match to TRBD1 (5 bases). Trimming took 5 bases from V and 4 from J, leaving 11 bases between them. The CDR3 length is 13 residues. Per the germline V gene, CDR1 is SGHVS and CDR2 is FNYEAQ.

The CDR3 spells CAWQGIEETQYF. In DNA form, the CDR3 reads TGTGCCTGGCAGGGGATCGAGGAGACCCAGTACTTC. This chain links TRBV30 with TRBJ2-5, with a possible D match to TRBD1 (6 bases). Trimming shortened V by 5 bases and J by 5 bases, and 12 bases separated the two germline ends. The CDR3 length is 12 residues. From germline, CDR1 is GTSNPN and CDR2 SVGIG (reference sequence).

The chain recombines TRBV29-1 with TRBJ1-1, with D possibly TRBD1 on 5 matching bases. The CDR3 length is 14 residues. Germline CDR1 and CDR2: SQVTM and ANQGSEA. Trimming stripped 8 bases from V and 3 bases from J, with 19 bases between. CDR3 residues: CSSTGRGRDTEAFF. CDR3 coding DNA: TGCAGCTCCACAGGCCGCGGGAGGGACACTGAAGCTTTCTTT. Variable domain in full (rest from reference TRBV29-1 and TRBJ1-1): SAVISQKPSRDICQRGTSLTIQCQVDSQVTMMFWYRQQPGQSLTLIATANQGSEATYESGFVIDKFPISRPNLTFSTLTVSNMSPEDSSIYLCSSTGRGRDTEAFFGQGTRLTVV.

In regard to this clone: The same CDR3 also results from other DNA sequences found in this sample. V is TRBV6-5 and J is TRBJ1-2, with D possibly being TRBD1 (6 bases). Trimming removed 5 bases at V and 2 bases at J, with 9 bases between. Germline V gene lookup returns CDR1 MNHEY and CDR2 SVGAGI. This CDR3 has 13 residues. The CDR3 protein is CASSPTGNYGYTF. In DNA form, the CDR3 reads TGTGCCAGCAGTCCTACAGGGAACTATGGCTACACCTTC.

The chain couples TRBV30 to TRBJ2-3; tentatively, D is TRBD2 (5 bases). V lost 4 bases, J lost 0 bases, and 5 bases lay in between. The germline CDR1 and CDR2 sequences are GTSNPN and SVGIG (reference sequence). The CDR3 totals 12 residues. DNA for the CDR3: TGTGCCTGGACGGGGAGCACAGATACGCAGTATTTT. This gives the protein CAWTGSTDTQYF.

V and J are TRBV12-5 and TRBJ1-2, with TRBD1 matching over 10 bases. Germline trimming cut 5 bases from V and 7 bases from J; bases unmatched to any gene: 7. The CDR3 is 14 residues long. The germline V gene encodes CDR1 LGHNT and CDR2 FRNRAP. The CDR3 bases are TGTGCTAGTGGTCCAGGGGACAGGGGTAGTGGCTACACCTTC. Encoded protein: CASGPGDRGSGYTF.

V usage is TRBV6-1 and J usage is TRBJ2-7, with 11 bases matching TRBD1. The CDR3 runs 16 residues. Germline CDR1 is MNHNS and CDR2 is SASEGT. The J segment lost 5 bases and the V segment lost 4 bases, leaving 10 bases of the junction unmatched. The CDR3 here is CASSVGGQGAWDEQYF. The CDR3 DNA follows: TGTGCCAGCAGTGTAGGAGGACAGGGGGCGTGGGACGAGCAGTACTTC.

The J gene is TRBJ2-4, the V gene TRBV7-8; a weak D match, TRBD1 (6 bases). There are 18 residues in the CDR3. Trimming cost V 5 bases and J 1 base, with 21 bases left between them. Germline CDR1 reads SGHVS; CDR2 reads FQNEAQ. CDR3 residues: CASSGWEQGSGAKNIQYF. CDR3 nucleotide sequence: TGTGCCAGCAGCGGCTGGGAACAGGGCTCAGGTGCCAAAAACATTCAGTACTTC. The full variable domain, completed using reference TRBV7-8 and TRBJ2-4, is GAGVSQSPRYKVAKRGQDVALRCDPISGHVSLFWYQQALGQGPEFLTYFQNEAQLDKSGLPSDRFFAERPEGSVSTLKIQRTQQEDSAVYLCASSGWEQGSGAKNIQYFGAGTRLSVL.

The chain joins TRBV5-1 to TRBJ2-5; a possible D gene is TRBD2 (5 bases). V was pared by 2 bases and J by 1 base, with 12 bases between. There are 15 residues in the CDR3. The V gene's germline CDR1 is SGHRS and CDR2 YFSETQ. The CDR3 spells CASSFQSGTQETQYF. In DNA form, the CDR3 reads TGCGCCAGCAGCTTCCAAAGCGGAACCCAAGAGACCCAGTACTTC.

This chain connects TRBV15 to TRBJ2-7; D is possibly TRBD2 (6 bases). Trimming took off 6 bases at V and 3 bases at J, with 27 bases between the two ends. The CDR3 runs 18 residues. Germline V lookup: CDR1 LNHNV, CDR2 YYDKDF (reference sequence). CDR3 loop: CATRQKYPGRQLGYEQYF. The CDR3, as DNA: TGTGCCACCAGACAAAAATATCCCGGGAGACAATTAGGCTACGAGCAGTACTTC.

The V gene is TRBV19, the J gene TRBJ2-3; tentatively, D is TRBD2 (6 bases). This CDR3 is 16 amino acids long. Germline V gene sequence: CDR1 LNHDA, CDR2 SQIVND (reference sequence). The ends were cut back, 7 bases at V and 1 base at J, with 18 bases in the middle. The CDR3 region has the DNA TGTGCCAGTAACGTCCGGGGGTATTTGGGCACAGATACGCAGTATTTT. Amino acids: CASNVRGYLGTDTQYF.

The chain joins TRBV4-1 to TRBJ1-5, with a weak D call TRBD1 (5 bases). With 0 bases removed from V and 5 bases from J, the gap between germline ends came to 26 bases. The CDR3 has 20 amino acids. The germline V gene encodes CDR1 MGHRA and CDR2 YSYEKL. In nucleotides, the CDR3 is TGCGCCAGCAGCCAAGAGGCAGTCCGAACAGGACGTCGTACTGATCAGCCCCAGCATTTT. Its translation is CASSQEAVRTGRRTDQPQHF.

The genes are TRBV30 and TRBJ2-1; weak D call: TRBD1 (6 bases). V was clipped by 0 bases and J by 1 base, with 13 bases between them. Germline CDR1 is GTSNPN and CDR2 is SVGIG (reference sequence). This CDR3 is 16 amino acids long. The CDR3 region has the DNA TGTGCCTGGAGTGTACTCGGCAGGGGTTCCTACAATGAGCAGTTCTTC. This gives the protein CAWSVLGRGSYNEQFF.

Only a few counts were recorded for this clone. This sequence joins TRBV12-5 and TRBJ1-6; D may be TRBD1 (5 bases). Deletions cut 8 bases from V and 5 bases from J, with 13 bases between. The CDR3 has 14 residues. Germline loops: CDR1 LGHNT, CDR2 FRNRAP. The CDR3 coding sequence is TGTGCTAGTCAGGGCGACAGCAATAATTCACCCCTCCACTTT. Its translation is CASQGDSNNSPLHF.

This rearrangement joins TRBV2 to TRBJ1-2; unclear D gene. The CDR3 totals 12 residues. The germline CDR1 and CDR2 sequences are SNHLY and FYNNEI. Trimming took 8 bases from V and 0 from J, leaving 7 bases between them. This chain's CDR3 is CASSISNYGYTF. The CDR3 nucleotides are TGTGCCAGCTCTATTTCTAACTATGGCTACACCTTC. The full variable domain, with the rest looked up from reference TRBV2 and TRBJ1-2, is EPEVTQTPSHQVTQMGQEVILRCVPISNHLYFYWYRQILGQKVEFLVSFYNNEISEKSEIFDDQFSVERPDGSNFTLKIRSTKLEDSAMYFCASSISNYGYTFGSGTRLTVV.